These 27 T cell receptor beta chains share one sample of origin, sequenced in a study of CD8+ T cells in alopecia areata. In a group of four to six patients, CD4+ cells were sorted into CD25+CD127- cells. RNA extraction and reverse transcription yielded cDNA as sequencing template. The protocol was immunoSEQ multiplex PCR, while the TCRdb copy is restricted to in-frame clones and leaves out a portion. Counted here are roughly 20,000 clones, roughly 60% occurring once; the ten biggest clones make up 4.5%. The material sequenced was CD4+ Tregs sorted from blood. Receptors were obtained from a human donor with alopecia areata.

The chain carries TRBV11-2 and TRBJ2-5; no definite D call. This CDR3 has 15 residues. The germline gives CDR1 SGHAT, CDR2 FQNNGV. Trimming removed 0 bases from V and 4 bases from J, with 12 bases in between. DNA for the CDR3: TGTGCCAGCAGCTTAGAAGCATCACCGGCAGAGACCCAGTACTTC. Its protein is CASSLEASPAETQYF.

With regard to this clone: The sample has other DNA sequences that encode this CDR3 too. This chain joins TRBV28 and TRBJ2-7, with 9 bases matching TRBD1. The germline V gene has CDR1 MDHEN and CDR2 SYDVKM. The CDR3 totals 16 residues. J lost 4 bases, V lost 4 bases, and 11 bases had no gene match. CDR3 sequence reads: CASSWSLVGQGYEQYF. The CDR3 nucleotides are TGTGCCAGCAGTTGGTCCCTAGTGGGACAGGGATACGAGCAGTACTTC.

This clone was picked up a small number of times. The rearrangement uses TRBV21-1 and TRBJ1-5. TRBV21-1 represents a pseudogene. The CDR3 has 18 amino acids. CDR3: CASSKVGEFNPNPQPQHF. As DNA, the CDR3 is TGTGCCAGCAGCAAAGTTGGGGAGTTCAACCCCAACCCTCAGCCCCAGCATTTT.

The chain joins TRBV25-1 to TRBJ1-1; D might be TRBD1 (6 bases). This CDR3 comprises 14 residues. The V end was cut by 1 base, the J end by 1 base, with 7 bases between. Germline-derived CDR1 and CDR2 are MGHDK and SYGVNS. The CDR3 protein is CASSEWGPNTEAFF. CDR3 bases: TGTGCCAGCAGTGAATGGGGGCCGAACACTGAAGCTTTCTTT.

This sequence joins TRBV9 and TRBJ2-7; 9 bases agree with TRBD2. V dropped 0 bases and J dropped 0; count of bases not matched to a gene: 10. Per germline, CDR1 SGDLS and CDR2 YYNGEE. The CDR3 runs to 18 residues. CDR3 nucleotide sequence: TGTGCCAGCAGCGTAGGTCTGGCGGGGGGGTCAACCTCCTACGAGCAGTACTTC. Translated: CASSVGLAGGSTSYEQYF.

The V gene is TRBV5-1, the J gene TRBJ2-5, with D possibly TRBD1 on 6 matching bases. CDR1 and CDR2 from the germline V gene are SGHRS and YFSETQ. The ends were cut back, 8 bases at V and 1 base at J, with 15 bases in the middle. The CDR3 has 14 residues. The CDR3 here is CASNRDISQETQYF. CDR3 in DNA: TGCGCCAGTAACCGGGACATCTCCCAAGAGACCCAGTACTTC.

The chain combines TRBV7-8 with TRBJ2-5; weak D call: TRBD1 (6 bases). CDR1 is SGHVS and CDR2 is FQNEAQ in the germline V gene. Trimming removed 5 bases from V and 5 bases from J, with 12 bases in between. The CDR3 extends over 13 amino acids. As DNA, the CDR3 is TGTGCCAGCAGCGCTGACAGGCAGGAGACCCAGTACTTC. Its protein is CASSADRQETQYF.

This chain links TRBV19 with TRBJ2-1; D is perhaps TRBD1 (6 bases). Germline lookup yields CDR1 LNHDA and CDR2 SQIVND (reference sequence). The CDR3 totals 14 residues. Trimming removed 9 bases from V and 1 base from J, with 13 bases in between. Here the CDR3 reads CASRKGGSYNEQFF. DNA for the CDR3: TGTGCCAGCCGAAAAGGGGGATCCTACAATGAGCAGTTCTTC.

A few counts support this clone. This chain links TRBV9 with TRBJ2-1, with D possibly being TRBD1 (6 bases). V lost 2 bases and J 7 bases, leaving 10 bases between the germline ends. The germline V gene encodes CDR1 SGDLS and CDR2 YYNGEE. This CDR3 spans 13 amino acids. The CDR3: CASSVGTQNEQFF. Here the CDR3 DNA reads TGTGCCAGCAGCGTCGGGACACAAAATGAGCAGTTCTTC. Together with reference TRBV9 and TRBJ2-1, the CDR3 gives the full variable domain: DSGVTQTPKHLITATGQRVTLRCSPRSGDLSVYWYQQSLDQGLQFLIQYYNGEERAKGNILERFSAQQFPDLHSELNLSSLELGDSALYFCASSVGTQNEQFFGPGTRLTVL.

This chain uses TRBV6-4 with TRBJ1-4; TRBD1 aligns across 8 bases. The CDR3 has 13 amino acids. J was trimmed by 8 bases and V by 8 bases; bases with no gene match: 7. Germline V CDR1 and CDR2: MRHNA, SNTAGT. CDR3 DNA sequence: TGTGCCAGCTCGGACAGGGAAGGCGAAAAACTGTTTTTT. This encodes CASSDREGEKLFF.

This chain joins TRBV11-3 and TRBJ2-2; tentative D call: TRBD1 (6 bases). The CDR3 has 20 amino acids. Germline V gene lookup returns CDR1 SGHNT and CDR2 YENEEA. V lost 3 bases and J 2 bases, leaving 25 bases between the germline ends. In DNA, the CDR3 is TGTGCCAGCAGCTTCTACTTATACTCCGGGACAAGACTTAACACCGGGGAGCTGTTTTTT. Translated, it gives CASSFYLYSGTRLNTGELFF.

The chain uses TRBV2 and TRBJ1-3, with a tentative D call TRBD1 (5 bases). There are 14 residues in the CDR3. In germline, CDR1 is SNHLY, CDR2 FYNNEI. V was cut by 2 bases and J by 4 bases, with 9 bases left in between. The CDR3 is CASSEQGPGNTIYF. The CDR3 bases are TGTGCCAGCAGTGAACAGGGACCGGGAAACACCATATATTTT.

The chain couples TRBV27 to TRBJ1-1; the D is unclear. Germline CDR1 reads MNHEY; CDR2 reads SMNVEV (reference sequence). The V end was cut by 9 bases, the J end by 1 base, with 12 bases between. This CDR3 contains 13 residues. CDR3 protein: CASPTLRNTEAFF. The CDR3 nucleotides read TGTGCCAGTCCCACCCTTCGGAACACTGAAGCTTTCTTT.

The chain employs TRBV25-1 and TRBJ2-7, with 9 nucleotides matching TRBD2. Germline loops: CDR1 MGHDK, CDR2 SYGVNS. V was pared by 3 bases and J by 7 bases, with 7 bases of the junction left unmatched. The CDR3 sequence is 14 residues long. The CDR3 region is CASSEAGSGGEQYF. DNA of the CDR3: TGTGCCAGCAGTGAGGCGGGCAGCGGGGGGGAGCAGTACTTC.

Written as DNA, the CDR3 is TGTGCCAGCGTACGACAGGGAATAGGCTACGAGCAGTACTTC. It is translated as CASVRQGIGYEQYF. The V call is TRBV28, the J call TRBJ2-5, with 7 bases matching TRBD1. The DNA end lines up better with TRBJ2-7; the J call may be wrong. Germline V gene data show CDR1 as MDHEN and CDR2 as SYDVKM. This CDR3 is 14 amino acids long.

The table lists this clone with a count of one. At one of its ends the junction is not consistent with the germline gene, which may arise from a read error. This chain uses TRBV6-6 with TRBJ1-1; possibly TRBD1 for D (5 bases). Germline V gene data show CDR1 as MNHNY and CDR2 as SVGAGI (reference sequence). The CDR3 totals 8 residues. CDR3 nucleotides: TGTGCCAGCAGTGAGGGACCTTTT. Protein: CASSEGPF.

The chain has TRBV7-8 and TRBJ1-5, with 8 bases matching TRBD1. The trim removed 4 bases at V and 7 bases at J, leaving 6 bases unmatched. CDR1 is SGHVS, CDR2 FQNEAQ, per germline. The CDR3 is 14 residues long. CDR3 region: CASSSQGVGQPQHF. CDR3 DNA: TGTGCCAGCAGCTCACAGGGGGTTGGACAGCCCCAGCATTTT. The whole variable domain, filled in from reference TRBV7-8 and TRBJ1-5, reads GAGVSQSPRYKVAKRGQDVALRCDPISGHVSLFWYQQALGQGPEFLTYFQNEAQLDKSGLPSDRFFAERPEGSVSTLKIQRTQQEDSAVYLCASSSQGVGQPQHFGDGTRLSIL.

This chain connects TRBV18 to TRBJ2-3, with 8 bases identical to TRBD2. Unmatched junction bases numbered 3, after V lost 5 bases and J lost 2 bases. Per germline, CDR1 KGHSH and CDR2 LQKENI. The CDR3 has 14 residues. Written as DNA, the CDR3 is TGTGCCAGCTCATTAGCGGGAAACACAGATACGCAGTATTTT. It codes for CASSLAGNTDTQYF. The full variable domain, rest sourced from reference TRBV18 and TRBJ2-3, is NAGVMQNPRHLVRRRGQEARLRCSPMKGHSHVYWYRQLPEEGLKFMVYLQKENIIDESGMPKERFSAEFPKEGPSILRIQQVVRGDSAAYFCASSLAGNTDTQYFGPGTRLTVL.

The chain is built from TRBV5-1 and TRBJ2-2; no clear D. There are 13 residues in the CDR3. Looked up from germline, CDR1 is SGHRS and CDR2 is YFSETQ. Trimming pared 5 bases from V and 4 bases from J, leaving 9 bases between. Here the CDR3 DNA reads TGCGCCAGCAGACCTTCCGCCACCGGGGAGCTGTTTTTT. This gives the protein CASRPSATGELFF.

This clone was seen more than once but under ten times. The chain has TRBV7-9 and TRBJ2-3; the D gene is possibly TRBD1 (6 bases). V shed 2 bases and J shed 3 bases, with 9 bases lying between them. Per germline, CDR1 SEHNR and CDR2 FQNEAQ (reference sequence). This CDR3 region has 14 residues. The CDR3 protein is CASSLSGATDTQYF. The CDR3 region has the DNA TGTGCCAGCAGCTTATCAGGGGCGACAGATACGCAGTATTTT.

The chain links TRBV6-1 to TRBJ1-1; D is unresolved. The CDR3 runs to 13 residues. V was clipped by 8 bases and J by 0 bases, with 10 bases between them. Germline V lookup: CDR1 MNHNS, CDR2 SASEGT. The CDR3 DNA sequence: TGTGCCAGCGGAAAGGGCCTGAACACTGAAGCTTTCTTT. Translated: CASGKGLNTEAFF.

The CDR3 region is CASSPRTGRLNSPLHF. Here the CDR3 DNA reads TGTGCCAGCTCACCGAGGACAGGGAGACTTAATTCACCCCTCCACTTT. The chain couples TRBV18 to TRBJ1-6; TRBD1 aligns across 8 bases. The CDR3 loop spans 16 amino acids. V was clipped by 3 bases and J by 6 bases; unmatched bases: 7. Germline CDR1 reads KGHSH; CDR2 reads LQKENI.

V usage is TRBV6-6 and J usage is TRBJ2-2; maybe TRBD1 (5 bases). The CDR3 extends over 16 amino acids. Germline V gives CDR1 MNHNY, CDR2 SVGAGI (reference sequence). The V gene lost 6 bases and the J gene lost 2 bases, with 16 bases spanning the gap. CDR3 sequence reads: CASSSTGVANTGELFF. The CDR3 DNA reads TGTGCCAGCAGCTCCACAGGAGTGGCCAACACCGGGGAGCTGTTTTTT.

This sequence joins TRBV7-2 and TRBJ2-3, with TRBD1 matching 7 bases. V gave up 1 base and J gave up 9 bases; unmatched junction bases: 1. This CDR3 has 12 amino acids. Germline V CDR1 and CDR2: SGHTA, FQGNSA. The CDR3 reads CASSLDRGTQYF. CDR3 bases: TGTGCCAGCAGCTTAGACAGGGGCACGCAGTATTTT.

As DNA, the CDR3 is TGTGCCAGCAGCTCCGGACAGCATTGGGCCCAGTACTTC. The encoded protein is CASSSGQHWAQYF. This chain links TRBV7-2 with TRBJ2-5; D perhaps matches TRBD1 (6 bases). Germline lookup yields CDR1 SGHTA and CDR2 FQGNSA. This CDR3 has 13 residues. V dropped 4 bases and J dropped 9 bases, with 15 bases sitting between them.

There are a few counts of this clone. The V call is TRBV9, the J call TRBJ1-2; the D is unclear. Germline loops: CDR1 SGDLS, CDR2 YYNGEE. V was cut by 4 bases and J by 4 bases, with 11 bases left in between. There are 13 residues in the CDR3. CDR3 amino acids: CASSLLGLYGYTF. CDR3 in DNA: TGTGCCAGCAGCCTTTTAGGCCTCTATGGCTACACCTTC.

The chain has TRBV7-3 and TRBJ2-7; perhaps TRBD2 as D (5 bases). The V and J ends lost 5 bases and 3 bases respectively, with 17 bases between them. Germline-derived CDR1 and CDR2 are SGHTA and FQGTGA. The CDR3 covers 15 residues. The CDR3 DNA is TGTGCCAGCAGCCCCCGGACGGGGTTAGGCTACGAGCAGTACTTC. Translation: CASSPRTGLGYEQYF.